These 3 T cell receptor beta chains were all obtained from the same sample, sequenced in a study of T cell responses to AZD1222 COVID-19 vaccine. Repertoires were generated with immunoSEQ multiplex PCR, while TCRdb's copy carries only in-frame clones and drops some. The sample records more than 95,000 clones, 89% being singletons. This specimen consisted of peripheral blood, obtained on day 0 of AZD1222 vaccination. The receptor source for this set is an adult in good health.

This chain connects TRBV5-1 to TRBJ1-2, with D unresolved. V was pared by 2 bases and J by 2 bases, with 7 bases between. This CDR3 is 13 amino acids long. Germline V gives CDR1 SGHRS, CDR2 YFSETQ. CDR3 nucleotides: TGCGCCAGCAGCTTCGTCTTGAACTATGGCTACACCTTC. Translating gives CASSFVLNYGYTF.

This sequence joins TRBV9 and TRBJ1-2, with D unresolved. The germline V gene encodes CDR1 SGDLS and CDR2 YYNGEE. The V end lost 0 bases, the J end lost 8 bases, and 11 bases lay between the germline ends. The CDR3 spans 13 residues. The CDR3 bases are TGTGCCAGCAGCGTAGCACTGAGAGGAGGCTACACCTTC. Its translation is CASSVALRGGYTF. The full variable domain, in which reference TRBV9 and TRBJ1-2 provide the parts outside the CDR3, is DSGVTQTPKHLITATGQRVTLRCSPRSGDLSVYWYQQSLDQGLQFLIQYYNGEERAKGNILERFSAQQFPDLHSELNLSSLELGDSALYFCASSVALRGGYTFGSGTRLTVV.

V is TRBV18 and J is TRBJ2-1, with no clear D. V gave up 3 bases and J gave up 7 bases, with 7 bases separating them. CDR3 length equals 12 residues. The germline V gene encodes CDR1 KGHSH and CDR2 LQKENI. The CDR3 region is CASSPLGNEQFF. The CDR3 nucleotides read TGTGCCAGCTCACCCCTCGGGAATGAGCAGTTCTTC. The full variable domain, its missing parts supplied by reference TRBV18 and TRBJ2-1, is NAGVMQNPRHLVRRRGQEARLRCSPMKGHSHVYWYRQLPEEGLKFMVYLQKENIIDESGMPKERFSAEFPKEGPSILRIQQVVRGDSAAYFCASSPLGNEQFFGPGTRLTVL.